Each of the 5 T cell receptor beta chains below was sequenced from the same sample in a study of T-cell reconstitution after alpha-beta-depleted transplantation in children. The TCRbeta library was prepared with unique molecular identifiers. Each CDR3 protein gets one entry after TCRdb re-called the PCR reads with MiXCR. The table shows hundreds of thousands of distinct CDR3 sequences, with roughly 15% occurring only once. The source was PBMCs from the stem cell graft donor, collected from the stem cell graft. These receptors all come from a human donor who donated a stem cell graft to a child with acute myeloid leukemia.

The rearrangement links TRBV6-5 to TRBJ2-7, with no clear D. Germline-derived CDR1 and CDR2 are MNHEY and SVGAGI. Trimming cost V 1 base and J 2 bases, with 9 bases left between them. The CDR3 is 14 amino acids. Written as DNA, the CDR3 is TGTGCCAGCAGTTACTTTGGGGTAACCTACGAGCAGTACTTC. It is translated as CASSYFGVTYEQYF.

This clonotype turned up a few times. The chain uses TRBV24-1 and TRBJ1-1, with TRBD1 as a possible D gene (6 bases). CDR3 length: 15 residues. Germline V lookup: CDR1 KGHDR, CDR2 SFDVKD. V was trimmed by 3 bases and J by 1 base, leaving 11 bases between them. In DNA form, the CDR3 reads TGTGCCACCAGTGATCCATCGGACAGGAACACTGAAGCTTTCTTT. Protein: CATSDPSDRNTEAFF.

This clonotype was detected only a few times. The chain has TRBV20-1 and TRBJ1-2; D is unresolved. Trimming removed 6 bases at V and 7 bases at J, with 15 bases between. Germline loops: CDR1 DFQATT, CDR2 SNEGSKA (reference sequence). This CDR3 has 12 residues. CDR3 sequence (DNA): TGCAGTGCCCCGGTAGGGTTCGGTGGCTACACCTTC. Protein sequence: CSAPVGFGGYTF.

This clonotype has a count of ten or more. The chain employs TRBV20-1 and TRBJ1-1; D possibly corresponds to TRBD1 (5 bases). Germline V gene lookup returns CDR1 DFQATT and CDR2 SNEGSKA (reference sequence). This CDR3 contains 15 residues. The ends were cut back, 6 bases at V and 0 bases at J, with 17 bases in the middle. The CDR3 DNA reads TGCAGTGCCGGGGGTAGGGCGAGGGTGAACACTGAAGCTTTCTTT. Translating gives CSAGGRARVNTEAFF.

This clonotype came up many times. The CDR3 nucleotides read TGCAGTGCTAGCGTCATTTTGGCGAGCAATGAGCAGTTCTTC. Amino acids: CSASVILASNEQFF. The chain has TRBV20-1 and TRBJ2-1; the D is unclear. This CDR3 is 14 amino acids long. The germline gives CDR1 DFQATT, CDR2 SNEGSKA (reference sequence). Between the trimmed V and J ends, which lost 3 bases and 6 bases, there was a span of 15 bases.